One sample yielded the 5 T cell receptor beta chains listed below, sequenced in a study of memory CD4+ T cells and cytomegalovirus serostatus (dated by TCRdb to about 2019). The protocol used for the library was the immunoSEQ multiplex PCR assay. TCRdb took over this immuneACCESS table, retaining in-frame rearrangements with V and J assigned. Such tables are incomplete; in checked studies, under half of the missing clones stem from an unresolved V gene, and the remainder is unexplained. The sample table holds 50,000 to 60,000 clones, of which around 80% were seen once. The top ten clonotypes cover more than 1.1% of the sample. Single viable CD3+CD4+CD8-CD45RO+ cells were sorted as memory CD4+ T cells on a FACSAria II. The sample comprised memory CD4+ T cells from blood. Receptors were obtained from an adult in good health and CMV-seropositive.

The J gene is TRBJ2-3, the V gene TRBV27; 12 bases are a match to TRBD2. This CDR3 has 16 amino acids. CDR1 is MNHEY and CDR2 is SMNVEV in the germline V gene (reference sequence). Trimming cost V 6 bases and J 3 bases; bases outside gene matches: 7. CDR3 DNA sequence: TGTGCCAGCAGACCGACTAGCGGGAGAGGGACAGATACGCAGTATTTT. It specifies CASRPTSGRGTDTQYF.

This clone was counted between two and nine times. The chain employs TRBV5-1 and TRBJ1-2; TRBD1 might be the D (6 bases). V lost 0 bases and J 4 bases, leaving 16 bases between the germline ends. The CDR3 loop spans 16 amino acids. CDR1 and CDR2 from the germline V gene are SGHRS and YFSETQ. CDR3 in amino acids: CASSLARGGAGYGYTF. In nucleotides, the CDR3 is TGCGCCAGCAGCTTGGCTCGCGGGGGCGCAGGCTATGGCTACACCTTC.

V usage is TRBV5-6 and J usage is TRBJ1-2; possible D gene TRBD1, 5 bases. The CDR3 runs to 17 residues. Germline lookup yields CDR1 SGHDT and CDR2 YYEEEE. V lost 3 bases to trimming and J lost 4 bases, with 22 bases between them. The CDR3 nucleotides are TGTGCCAGCAGCTCCCGAGGGTTGGGGCTACTATTCTATGGCTACACCTTC. Its translation: CASSSRGLGLLFYGYTF. Supplemented by reference TRBV5-6 and TRBJ1-2, the full variable domain reads DAGVTQSPTHLIKTRGQQVTLRCSPKSGHDTVSWYQQALGQGPQFIFQYYEEEERQRGNFPDRFSGHQFPNYSSELNVNALLLGDSALYLCASSSRGLGLLFYGYTFGSGTRLTVV.

The chain joins TRBV4-2 to TRBJ1-5; D uncertain. CDR1 and CDR2 (germline): LGHNA, YNFKEQ. CDR3 length: 15 residues. V lost 0 bases to trimming and J lost 0 bases, with 6 bases between them. CDR3 DNA sequence: TGTGCCAGCAGCCAAGAGCTCTTTAGCAATCAGCCCCAGCATTTT. Its translation: CASSQELFSNQPQHF.

The chain uses TRBV18 and TRBJ1-1, with D unclear. Germline values: CDR1 KGHSH, CDR2 LQKENI. There are 14 residues in the CDR3. V was clipped by 2 bases and J by 0 bases, with 7 bases between them. CDR3 in amino acids: CASSPLEMNTEAFF. The CDR3 DNA sequence: TGTGCCAGCTCACCATTGGAAATGAACACTGAAGCTTTCTTT.